This T cell receptor (beta chain) was documented in a study of control samples from healthy donors and cancer patients. Libraries were prepared by immunoSEQ multiplex PCR; TCRdb keeps only in-frame clonotypes and omits some of them. The sample lists 180,000 or so clones; approximately 92% were seen once. Germline lookup yields CDR1 SGHVS and CDR2 FQNEAQ. Trimming cost V 5 bases and J 4 bases, with 11 bases left between them. The CDR3 length is 13 residues. The source material was blood. The TCR originated in a woman aged 55-69 years in good health. The chain carries TRBV7-8 and TRBJ1-2; D possibly corresponds to TRBD1 (5 bases). The CDR3 reads CASSQGTGYGYTF. The CDR3 region has the DNA TGTGCCAGCAGCCAGGGTACTGGCTATGGCTACACCTTC.